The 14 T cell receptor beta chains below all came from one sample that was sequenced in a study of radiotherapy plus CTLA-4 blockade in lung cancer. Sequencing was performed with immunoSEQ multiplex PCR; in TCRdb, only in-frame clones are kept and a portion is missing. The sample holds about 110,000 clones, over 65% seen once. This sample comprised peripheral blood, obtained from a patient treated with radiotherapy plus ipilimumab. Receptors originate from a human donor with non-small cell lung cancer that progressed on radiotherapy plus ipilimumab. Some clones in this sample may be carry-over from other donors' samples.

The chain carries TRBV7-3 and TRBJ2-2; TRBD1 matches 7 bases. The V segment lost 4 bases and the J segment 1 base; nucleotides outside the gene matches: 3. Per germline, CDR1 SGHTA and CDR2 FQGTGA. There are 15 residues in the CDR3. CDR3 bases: TGTGCCAGCAGCTCAAGGGACAGGAACACCGGGGAGCTGTTTTTT. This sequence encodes CASSSRDRNTGELFF.

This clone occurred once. CDR3 DNA: TGCGCCAGCAGCTTGGCGGAAGAGACCCAGTACTTC. Translating it yields CASSLAEETQYF. The V gene is TRBV5-1, the J gene TRBJ2-5, with D unresolved. The V end was cut by 0 bases, the J end by 3 bases, with 3 bases between. Germline values: CDR1 SGHRS, CDR2 YFSETQ. CDR3 length: 12 residues.

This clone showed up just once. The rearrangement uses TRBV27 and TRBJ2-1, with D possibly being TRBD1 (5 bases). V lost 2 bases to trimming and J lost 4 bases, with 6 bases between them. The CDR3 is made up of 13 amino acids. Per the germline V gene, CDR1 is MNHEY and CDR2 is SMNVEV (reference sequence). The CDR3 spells CASSLQGYNEQFF. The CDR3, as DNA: TGTGCCAGCAGTTTACAGGGATACAATGAGCAGTTCTTC.

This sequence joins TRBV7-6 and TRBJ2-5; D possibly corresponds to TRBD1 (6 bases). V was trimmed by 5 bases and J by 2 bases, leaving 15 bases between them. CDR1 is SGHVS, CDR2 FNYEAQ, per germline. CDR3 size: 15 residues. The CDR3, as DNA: TGTGCCAGCAGCCAGACGCTAGGACAGCAAGAGACCCAGTACTTC. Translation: CASSQTLGQQETQYF.

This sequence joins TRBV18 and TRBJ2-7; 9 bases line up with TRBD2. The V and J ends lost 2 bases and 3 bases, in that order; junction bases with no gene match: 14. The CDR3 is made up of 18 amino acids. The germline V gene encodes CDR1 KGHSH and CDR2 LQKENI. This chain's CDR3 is CASSPEVPSGGPVYEQYF. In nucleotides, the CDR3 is TGTGCCAGCTCACCAGAAGTGCCCAGCGGGGGGCCTGTCTACGAGCAGTACTTC. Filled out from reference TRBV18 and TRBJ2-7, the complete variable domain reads NAGVMQNPRHLVRRRGQEARLRCSPMKGHSHVYWYRQLPEEGLKFMVYLQKENIIDESGMPKERFSAEFPKEGPSILRIQQVVRGDSAAYFCASSPEVPSGGPVYEQYFGPGTRLTVT.

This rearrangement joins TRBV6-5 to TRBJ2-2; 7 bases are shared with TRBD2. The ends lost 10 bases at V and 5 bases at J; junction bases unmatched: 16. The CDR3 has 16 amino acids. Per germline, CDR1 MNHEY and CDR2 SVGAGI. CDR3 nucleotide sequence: TGTGCCATCCGTTACCGGGGGGTTGGGATAACCGGGGAGCTGTTTTTT. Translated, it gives CAIRYRGVGITGELFF.

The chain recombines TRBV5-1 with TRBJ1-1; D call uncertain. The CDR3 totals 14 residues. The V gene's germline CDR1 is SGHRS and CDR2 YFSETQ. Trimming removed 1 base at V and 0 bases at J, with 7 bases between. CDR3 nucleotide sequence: TGCGCCAGCAGCTTGTTCAGTATGAACACTGAAGCTTTCTTT. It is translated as CASSLFSMNTEAFF.

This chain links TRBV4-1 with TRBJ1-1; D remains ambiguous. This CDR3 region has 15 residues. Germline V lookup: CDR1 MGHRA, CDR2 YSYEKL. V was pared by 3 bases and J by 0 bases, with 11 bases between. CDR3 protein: CASSHTRAVNTEAFF. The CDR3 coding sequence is TGCGCCAGCAGCCATACAAGGGCCGTGAACACTGAAGCTTTCTTT.

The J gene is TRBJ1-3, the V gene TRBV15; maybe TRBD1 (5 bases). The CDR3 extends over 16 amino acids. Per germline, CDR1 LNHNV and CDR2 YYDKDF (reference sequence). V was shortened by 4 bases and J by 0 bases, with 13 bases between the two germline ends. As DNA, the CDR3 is TGTGCCACCAGCATGGGGGACTCCCGCTCTGGAAACACCATATATTTT. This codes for CATSMGDSRSGNTIYF.

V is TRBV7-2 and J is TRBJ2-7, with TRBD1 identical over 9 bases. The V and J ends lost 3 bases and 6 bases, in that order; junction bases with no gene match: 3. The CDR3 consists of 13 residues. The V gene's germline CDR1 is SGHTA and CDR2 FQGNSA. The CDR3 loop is CASSFRQGVEQYF. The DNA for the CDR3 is TGTGCCAGCAGCTTCAGACAGGGGGTCGAGCAGTACTTC. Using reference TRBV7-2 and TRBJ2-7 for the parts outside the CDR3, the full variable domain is GAGVSQSPSNKVTEKGKDVELRCDPISGHTALYWYRQSLGQGLEFLIYFQGNSAPDKSGLPSDRFSAERTGGSVSTLTIQRTQQEDSAVYLCASSFRQGVEQYFGPGTRLTVT.

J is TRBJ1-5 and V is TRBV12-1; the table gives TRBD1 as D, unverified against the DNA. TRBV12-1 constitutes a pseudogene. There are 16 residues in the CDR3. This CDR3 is CASSFEWTGKNQPQHF. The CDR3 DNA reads TGTGCCAGCAGCTTTGAGTGGACAGGGAAAAATCAGCCCCAGCATTTT.

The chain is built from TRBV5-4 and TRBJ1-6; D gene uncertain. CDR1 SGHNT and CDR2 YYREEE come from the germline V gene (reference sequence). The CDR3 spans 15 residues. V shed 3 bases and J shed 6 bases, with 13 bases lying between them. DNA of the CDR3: TGTGCCAGCAGCTCCCCGGCGGATCTTAATTCACCCCTCCACTTT. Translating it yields CASSSPADLNSPLHF.

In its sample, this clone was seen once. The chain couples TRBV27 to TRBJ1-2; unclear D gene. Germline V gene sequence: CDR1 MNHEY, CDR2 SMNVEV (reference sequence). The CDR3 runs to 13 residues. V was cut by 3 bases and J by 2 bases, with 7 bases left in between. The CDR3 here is CASSFGQNYGYTF. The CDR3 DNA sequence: TGTGCCAGCAGTTTCGGGCAGAACTATGGCTACACCTTC.

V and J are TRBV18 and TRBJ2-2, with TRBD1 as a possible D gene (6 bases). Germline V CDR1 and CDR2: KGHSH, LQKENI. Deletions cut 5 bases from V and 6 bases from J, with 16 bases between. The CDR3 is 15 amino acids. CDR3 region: CASSLDRPGAGELFF. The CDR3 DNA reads TGTGCCAGCTCATTGGACAGACCCGGGGCCGGGGAGCTGTTTTTT.